This entry features one T cell receptor (beta chain) sequence. Other DNA sequences of this sample code for an identical CDR3. Within Nashville, Tennessee resided all donors, each a Caucasian adult. Germline V lookup: CDR1 SQVTM, CDR2 ANQGSEA. The J segment lost 1 base and the V segment lost 3 bases, leaving 3 bases of the junction unmatched. This CDR3 comprises 17 residues. This specimen belongs to a study of shared clonotypes between healthy human individuals. Method: immunoSEQ multiplex PCR; TCRdb's copy keeps in-frame clones and lacks some. This sample has fewer than 3 million clones, with 85% to 95% found just once.

V usage is TRBV29-1 and J usage is TRBJ2-1, with 16 bases aligning to TRBD2. The sequence was obtained from a young man in good health. Some clones in this sample may be carry-over from other donors' samples. What was sequenced was naive CD4+ T cells from PBMCs. Subset noted: CD45RA+ positively selected. CDR3 DNA sequence: TGCAGCGTTGAGGGACTAGCGGGAGGGCCATCCTACAATGAGCAGTTCTTC. This encodes CSVEGLAGGPSYNEQFF.